This is a list of T cell receptor beta chains from one sample in a study of neurological immune-mediated disorders. TCRdb re-analysed the 5' RACE reads in MiXCR, keeping a single row per CDR3 protein. The table records some 57,000 distinct CDR3 sequences, under 5.5% of them present only once. Sequenced material: PBMCs. The source of these receptors is a woman aged 45 to 65 with multiple sclerosis. Each CDR3 is given with its conserved first and last residue. The D gene is left open where the match is weak. Size values are once, few and many counts, or a class for expanded clones, and some rows have none.

>NA|TRBV18|NA|TRBJ2-5
TGTGCCAGCTCGCAAAACGCACAAGAGACCCAGTACTTC
CASSQNAQETQYF
>many|TRBV7-2|NA|TRBJ2-2
TGTGCCAGCAGCTTAAATTCGGGTCTGAACACCGGGGAGCTGTTTTTT
CASSLNSGLNTGELFF
>many|TRBV7-2|NA|TRBJ1-6
TGTGCCAGCAGCTTTTGGGGGGATAATTCACCCCTCCACTTT
CASSFWGDNSPLHF
>many|TRBV20-1|TRBD2|TRBJ2-7
TGCAGTGCTAGAGACTTCAATGCGGGACTAGCGGGGGGGCGGCTCGAGCAGTACTTC
CSARDFNAGLAGGRLEQYF
>many|TRBV7-8|NA|TRBJ2-2
TGTGCCAGCAGCTTAGCGACACCCGGGTTGAACACCGGGGAGCTGTTTTTT
CASSLATPGLNTGELFF
>NA|TRBV4-2|NA|TRBJ2-1
TGTGCCAGCAGCCAAGCAAGCTTAAATGAGCAGTTCTTC
CASSQASLNEQFF
>many|TRBV10-3|TRBD1|TRBJ1-5
TGTGCCATCAGCGGACAGGGGGGGGGCAATCAGCCCCAGCATTTT
CAISGQGGGNQPQHF
>many|TRBV5-1|TRBD2|TRBJ2-7
TGCGCCAGCGCTCGGGAGGGTGGTGGCGAGCAGTACTTC
CASAREGGGEQYF
>many|TRBV7-2|NA|TRBJ2-1
TGTGCCAGCAGCTTAGCCCCGACTAGTTATAGTGAGCAGTTCTTC
CASSLAPTSYSEQFF
>many|TRBV18|TRBD1|TRBJ1-1
TGTGCCAGCTCACCAATTAACAGGGGAACTACTGAAGCTTTCTTT
CASSPINRGTTEAFF
>NA|TRBV4-2|NA|TRBJ1-3
TGTGCCAGCAGCCAAGACCCCAGGCCTTCCTCTGGAAACACCATATATTTT
CASSQDPRPSSGNTIYF
>many|TRBV7-8|NA|TRBJ2-3
TGTGCCAGCAGCTCCGGACAGAAAGATACGCAGTATTTT
CASSSGQKDTQYF
>NA|TRBV20-1|NA|TRBJ1-6
TGCAGTGCTAGAGAAACAAATTCACCCCTCCACTTT
CSARETNSPLHF
>many|TRBV6-1|NA|TRBJ2-1
TGTGCCAGCACCTCAGGGTATGAGCAGTTCTTC
CASTSGYEQFF
>NA|TRBV20-1|NA|TRBJ1-1
TGCAGTGCTAGAGATGGGATATATGAAGCTTTCTTT
CSARDGIYEAFF
>many|TRBV12-3/TRBV12-4|NA|TRBJ2-7
TGTGCCAGCAGTTCCTCGACCGAGCAGTACTTC
CASSSSTEQYF
>few|TRBV5-1|NA|TRBJ1-2
TGCGCCAGCAGCGTTGGAAAGGGAAATGGCTACACCTTC
CASSVGKGNGYTF
>many|TRBV18|NA|TRBJ1-1
TGTGCCAGCTCCCGGGACACAGGGAACACTGAAGCTTTCTTT
CASSRDTGNTEAFF
>many|TRBV4-3|NA|TRBJ2-2
TGCGCCAGCAGCCAAGATCTGGAGGGGGAGCTGTTTTTT
CASSQDLEGELFF
>medium-sized|TRBV4-2|TRBD2|TRBJ2-1
TGTGCCAGCAGCCAAGATGGGGGGGTGTTCTTC
CASSQDGGVFF
>many|TRBV6-2/TRBV6-3|NA|TRBJ1-1
TGTGCCAGCACCTTCTCGGGGGACACTGAAGCTTTCTTT
CASTFSGDTEAFF
>NA|TRBV7-3|TRBD2|TRBJ2-2
TGTGCCAGCAGCCTTACGGGGGGGCGTACCGGGGAGCTGTTTTTT
CASSLTGGRTGELFF
>NA|TRBV18|TRBD2|TRBJ2-3
TGTGCCAGCTCCCAGACTAGCGGTTCAGATACGCAGTATTTT
CASSQTSGSDTQYF
>many|TRBV12-3/TRBV12-4|NA|TRBJ1-5
TGTGCCAGCAGTCCGTCCGACAGTTTCAATCAGCCCCAGCATTTT
CASSPSDSFNQPQHF
>many|TRBV4-1|NA|TRBJ2-5
TGCGCCAGCAGCCAAGGAAGGGGCCAAGAGACCCAGTACTTC
CASSQGRGQETQYF
>many|TRBV5-1|NA|TRBJ2-2
TGCGCCAGCACAGGGTTCGGAAACACCGGGGAGCTGTTTTTT
CASTGFGNTGELFF
>many|TRBV5-1|TRBD2|TRBJ2-7
TGCGCCAGCAGCTACACCCCGACTAGCGGGGGGTCTATCTACGAGCAGTACTTC
CASSYTPTSGGSIYEQYF
>many|TRBV4-2|NA|TRBJ2-7
TGTGCCAGCAGCCAAGAGAACGGAGGTTACGAGCAGTACTTC
CASSQENGGYEQYF
>NA|TRBV20-1|TRBD1|TRBJ2-7
TGCAGTGCTAGAGAGTGGGACAGATCCTACGAGCAGTACTTC
CSAREWDRSYEQYF
>few|TRBV12-3/TRBV12-4|NA|TRBJ1-5
TGTGCCAGCAGTTTTTCTGGGACTAGCAATCAGCCCCAGAATTTT
CASSFSGTSNQPQNF
>many|TRBV4-3|NA|TRBJ2-1
TGCGCCAGCAGCCAAGATCGTCTGGTTGGTGAGCAGTTCTTC
CASSQDRLVGEQFF